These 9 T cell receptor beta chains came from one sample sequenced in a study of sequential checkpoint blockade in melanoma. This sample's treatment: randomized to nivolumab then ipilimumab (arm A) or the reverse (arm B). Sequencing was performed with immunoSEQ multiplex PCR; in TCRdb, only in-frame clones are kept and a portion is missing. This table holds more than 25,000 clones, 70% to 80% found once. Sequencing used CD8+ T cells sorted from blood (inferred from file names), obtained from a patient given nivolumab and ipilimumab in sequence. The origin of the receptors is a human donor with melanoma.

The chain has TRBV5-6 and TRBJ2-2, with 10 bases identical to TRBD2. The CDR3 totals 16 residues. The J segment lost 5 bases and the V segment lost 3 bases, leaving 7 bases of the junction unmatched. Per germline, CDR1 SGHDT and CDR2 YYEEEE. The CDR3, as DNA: TGTGCCAGCAGCTACCGACTAGCGGGCTTTACCGGGGAGCTGTTTTTT. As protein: CASSYRLAGFTGELFF.

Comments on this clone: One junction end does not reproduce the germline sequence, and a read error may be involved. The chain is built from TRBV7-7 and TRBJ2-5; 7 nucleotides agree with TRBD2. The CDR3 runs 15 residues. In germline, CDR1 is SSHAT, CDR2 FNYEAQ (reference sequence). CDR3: CASRQRGREEETQYF. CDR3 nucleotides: TGTGCTAGCAGACAGCGGGGAAGAGAGGAAGAGACCCAGTACTTC.

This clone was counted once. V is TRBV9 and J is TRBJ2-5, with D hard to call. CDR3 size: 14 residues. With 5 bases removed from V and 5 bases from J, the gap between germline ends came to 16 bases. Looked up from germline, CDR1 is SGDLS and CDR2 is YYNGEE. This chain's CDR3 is CASSPVDVRETQYF. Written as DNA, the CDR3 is TGTGCCAGCAGTCCAGTCGACGTGCGGGAGACCCAGTACTTC.

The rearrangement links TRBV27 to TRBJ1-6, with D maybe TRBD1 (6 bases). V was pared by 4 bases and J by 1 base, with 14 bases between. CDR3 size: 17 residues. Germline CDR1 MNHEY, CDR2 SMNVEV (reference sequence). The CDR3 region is CASSSYQGNSYNSPLHF. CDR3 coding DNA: TGTGCCAGCAGTTCGTATCAGGGGAATTCCTATAATTCACCCCTCCACTTT.

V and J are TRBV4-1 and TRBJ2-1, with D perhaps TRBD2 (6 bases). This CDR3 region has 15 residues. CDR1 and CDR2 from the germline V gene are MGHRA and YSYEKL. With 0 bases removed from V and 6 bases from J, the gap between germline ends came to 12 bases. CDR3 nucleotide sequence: TGCGCCAGCAGCCAAGACGGAGGGCCTATCAATGAGCAGTTCTTC. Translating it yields CASSQDGGPINEQFF.

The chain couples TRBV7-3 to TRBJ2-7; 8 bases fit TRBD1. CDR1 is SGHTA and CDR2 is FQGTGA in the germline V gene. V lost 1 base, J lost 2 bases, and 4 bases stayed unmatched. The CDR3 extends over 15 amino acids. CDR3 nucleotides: TGTGCCAGCAGCTTAAGGGGACAGGAGCCCTACGAGCAGTACTTC. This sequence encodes CASSLRGQEPYEQYF.

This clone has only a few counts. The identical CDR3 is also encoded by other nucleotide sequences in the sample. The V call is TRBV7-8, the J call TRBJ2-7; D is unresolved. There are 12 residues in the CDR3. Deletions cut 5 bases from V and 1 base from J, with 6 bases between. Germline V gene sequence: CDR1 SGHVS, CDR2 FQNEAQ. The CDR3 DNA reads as TGTGCCAGCAGCCTCGTTTCCTACGAGCAGTACTTC. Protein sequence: CASSLVSYEQYF.

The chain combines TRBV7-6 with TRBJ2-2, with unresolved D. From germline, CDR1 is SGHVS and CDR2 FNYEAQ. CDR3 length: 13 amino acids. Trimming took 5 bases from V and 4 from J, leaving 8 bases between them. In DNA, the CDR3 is TGTGCCAGCAGCAGCCACCTCACCGGGGAGCTGTTTTTT. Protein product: CASSSHLTGELFF.

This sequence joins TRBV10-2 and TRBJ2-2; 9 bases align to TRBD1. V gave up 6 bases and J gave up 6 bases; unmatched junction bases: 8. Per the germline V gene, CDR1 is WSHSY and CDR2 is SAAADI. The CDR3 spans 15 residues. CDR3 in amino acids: CASSSSGTGPGELFF. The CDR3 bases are TGCGCCAGCAGCTCATCCGGGACAGGGCCCGGGGAGCTGTTTTTT.